These 15 T cell receptor beta chains were all obtained from the same sample, sequenced in a study of immune evolution from preneoplasia to lung adenocarcinoma. Data came from immunoSEQ multiplex PCR; TCRdb stores just in-frame clones and leaves some out. The table has 5,700 or so clones, about four fifths seen once. The sample taken for sequencing was FFPE minimally invasive lung adenocarcinoma tissue. Receptor source: a person between 60 and 80 years old with lung adenocarcinoma.

The chain recombines TRBV30 with TRBJ2-7; 8 nucleotides match TRBD2. Germline-derived CDR1 and CDR2 are GTSNPN and SVGIG (reference sequence). This CDR3 spans 16 amino acids. V shed 0 bases and J 0 bases; nucleotides not matched to a gene: 7. CDR3 loop: CAWSVWVAGSSYEQYF. The CDR3 DNA sequence: TGTGCCTGGAGTGTATGGGTAGCGGGGTCCTCCTACGAGCAGTACTTC.

The chain joins TRBV5-5 to TRBJ1-4; no firm D call. This CDR3 contains 11 residues. Looked up from germline, CDR1 is SGHKS and CDR2 is YYEKEE (reference sequence). The V end lost 2 bases, the J end lost 7 bases, and 3 bases lay between the germline ends. The CDR3 DNA sequence: TGTGCCAGCAGCTTTCGTGAAAAACTGTTTTTT. It is translated as CASSFREKLFF.

The table lists this clone with a count of one. The chain couples TRBV30 to TRBJ2-1; the D gene is possibly TRBD1 (6 bases). The V and J ends lost 4 bases and 4 bases respectively, with 17 bases between them. Germline V gene sequence: CDR1 GTSNPN, CDR2 SVGIG (reference sequence). CDR3 length equals 15 residues. The CDR3 spells CAWTAGTGNYNEQFF. The CDR3 bases are TGTGCCTGGACGGCAGGAACAGGGAATTACAATGAGCAGTTCTTC.

The chain is built from TRBV2 and TRBJ1-2; D gene uncertain. Trimming shortened V by 3 bases and J by 8 bases, and 7 bases separated the two germline ends. Per germline, CDR1 SNHLY and CDR2 FYNNEI. The CDR3 sequence is 11 residues long. CDR3 region: CASSEVLGYTF. DNA of the CDR3: TGTGCCAGCAGTGAGGTCCTGGGCTACACCTTC.

The chain links TRBV11-2 to TRBJ2-7; no definite D call. The CDR3 extends over 14 amino acids. Germline values: CDR1 SGHAT, CDR2 FQNNGV. Deletions cut 1 base from V and 0 bases from J, with 7 bases between. The CDR3 DNA is TGTGCCAGCAGCTTAGGCTTGGCCTCCTACGAGCAGTACTTC. The encoded protein is CASSLGLASYEQYF.

The V gene is TRBV6-6, the J gene TRBJ2-7, with D possibly being TRBD1 (5 bases). V was cut by 6 bases and J by 4 bases, with 10 bases left in between. The germline V gene encodes CDR1 MNHNY and CDR2 SVGAGI (reference sequence). The CDR3 is 12 residues long. The CDR3 DNA reads TGTGCCAGCAGGGAACAGGCTTACGAGCAGTACTTC. Translated, it gives CASREQAYEQYF.

J is TRBJ2-7 and V is TRBV6-5; 9 nucleotides line up with TRBD2. In germline, CDR1 is MNHEY, CDR2 SVGAGI. J gave up 6 bases and V 3 bases, and 3 bases lay outside the gene matches. This CDR3 contains 13 residues. CDR3 loop: CASSYGSGSEQYF. The CDR3 coding sequence is TGTGCCAGCAGTTATGGTAGCGGGAGCGAGCAGTACTTC.

This clone was observed a few times. This chain links TRBV7-2 with TRBJ2-1, with D possibly TRBD2 on 6 matching bases. Trimming took 0 bases from V and 10 from J, leaving 16 bases between them. CDR3 length: 15 amino acids. Per the germline V gene, CDR1 is SGHTA and CDR2 is FQGNSA. CDR3 sequence reads: CASSLAPGAGNEQFF. The CDR3 DNA follows: TGTGCCAGCAGCTTAGCCCCGGGAGCAGGGAACGAGCAGTTCTTC.

The chain uses TRBV11-3 and TRBJ2-1; D is ambiguous. V was pared by 5 bases and J by 9 bases, with 14 bases between. The CDR3 spans 13 residues. Germline V gene lookup returns CDR1 SGHNT and CDR2 YENEEA. Here the CDR3 DNA reads TGTGCCAGCAGCCAAGGTACAGTGGGTGAGCAGTTCTTC. The encoded protein is CASSQGTVGEQFF.

This clone has a handful of counts. The gene calls are TRBV6-1 and TRBJ1-3; TRBD1 is a possible D gene (5 bases). The CDR3 is made up of 15 amino acids. Trimming removed 4 bases at V and 4 bases at J, with 14 bases between. Germline loops: CDR1 MNHNS, CDR2 SASEGT. The CDR3 nucleotides are TGTGCCAGCAGTGTAGGGGAAGGGGAAGGAAACACCATATATTTT. It codes for CASSVGEGEGNTIYF.

V and J are TRBV5-1 and TRBJ2-1, with 12 nucleotides matching TRBD1. V gave up 4 bases and J gave up 9 bases; unmatched junction bases: 8. Per germline, CDR1 SGHRS and CDR2 YFSETQ. This CDR3 spans 15 amino acids. The CDR3 loop reads CASSPGTGGFTEQFF. In nucleotides, the CDR3 is TGCGCCAGCAGCCCCGGGACAGGGGGCTTTACTGAGCAGTTCTTC.

The chain uses TRBV5-1 and TRBJ2-3, with D unclear. CDR1 and CDR2 (germline): SGHRS, YFSETQ. The CDR3 spans 11 residues. V gave up 5 bases and J gave up 9 bases, with 10 bases separating them. The CDR3 region is CASRLDRTQYF. In DNA form, the CDR3 reads TGCGCCAGCAGGCTGGACCGGACGCAGTATTTT.

Comment on this clone: The junction departs from germline at one end; a sequencing error may be responsible. At the DNA level, this CDR3 is encoded by other sequences in the same sample as well. This sequence joins TRBV30 and TRBJ1-4, with D perhaps matching TRBD1 (5 bases). Germline V lookup: CDR1 GTSNPN, CDR2 SVGIG (reference sequence). The CDR3 consists of 14 residues. CDR3 nucleotide sequence: TGTGCCTGGTCCCTCCCAGGGTGGAATGAAAAATTGTTTTTT. This translates into CAWSLPGWNEKLFF.

J is TRBJ2-3 and V is TRBV7-2, with 12 bases aligning to TRBD2. V lost 4 bases, J lost 1 base, and 0 bases stayed unmatched. The CDR3 totals 15 residues. Per the germline V gene, CDR1 is SGHTA and CDR2 is FQGNSA. The CDR3 nucleotides read TGTGCCAGCAGCTGGACTAGCGGGGGCACAGATACGCAGTATTTT. Translation gives CASSWTSGGTDTQYF. The full variable domain, completed using reference TRBV7-2 and TRBJ2-3, is GAGVSQSPSNKVTEKGKDVELRCDPISGHTALYWYRQSLGQGLEFLIYFQGNSAPDKSGLPSDRFSAERTGGSVSTLTIQRTQQEDSAVYLCASSWTSGGTDTQYFGPGTRLTVL.

V gene TRBV9 combines with J gene TRBJ2-5, with D unclear. Germline V gives CDR1 SGDLS, CDR2 YYNGEE. There are 12 residues in the CDR3. Trimming pared 0 bases from V and 5 bases from J, leaving 5 bases between. The CDR3 DNA is TGTGCCAGCAGCGTAGGTGGTGAGACCCAGTACTTC. Amino acid sequence: CASSVGGETQYF.